The present entry profiles one TCR beta chain with its context. Its antigen is undetermined. This specimen comes from a study of graft-versus-host responses after intestinal transplantation. General study points: Graft-donor T cell macrochimerism in patients accompanied high graft-versus-host to host-versus-graft clonal ratios in allografts. There were GvH clones found in recipient marrow, and some of them appeared first in ileum or blood.

Here immunoSEQ multiplex PCR was the method, and the copy in TCRdb shows in-frame clones only, minus some. The table records about 130,000 clones, around 90% of them present only once. The sequence came from a human donor who received an intestinal transplant. The sample in question was unstimulated CD4+ T cells sorted from spleen or lymph node cells, obtained before intestinal transplant.

The CDR3 bases are TGCGCCAGCAGCACCAAAACAGGGACAGAGCAGTTCTTC. This encodes CASSTKTGTEQFF. J is TRBJ2-1 and V is TRBV5-1, with TRBD1 as a possible D gene (6 bases). Germline V gene data show CDR1 as SGHRS and CDR2 as YFSETQ. The CDR3 is made up of 13 amino acids. Trimming shortened V by 4 bases and J by 10 bases, and 15 bases separated the two germline ends.